These 13 T cell receptor beta chains originate from one sample sequenced in a study of regulatory T cells in long-lasting Graves disease. Time point here: persistent/refractory GD, antithyroid drugs over 5 years with positive TRAb. Making the TCR library involved RNA that had been extracted from PBMCs. The authors built TCR beta libraries using iRepertoire HTBI primers and Arm-PCR of CDR3 regions. From the multiplex PCR reads, TCRdb called clonotypes with MiXCR, one entry per CDR3 protein. The sample lists about 310,000 distinct CDR3 sequences, roughly a fifth seen once, with more than 50% in the top ten. The sequencing used peripheral blood mononuclear cells (PBMCs), collected when the disease was refractory, from a patient treated with antithyroid drugs. The receptors derive from a female donor with Graves disease.

The J gene is TRBJ1-1, the V gene TRBV6-1; a possible D gene is TRBD1 (6 bases). The V end was cut by 6 bases, the J end by 1 base, with 12 bases between. CDR1 MNHNS and CDR2 SASEGT come from the germline V gene. CDR3 length: 14 residues. The DNA for the CDR3 is TGTGCCAGCAGCAAGACAGGAACGAACACTGAAGCTTTCTTT. It codes for CASSKTGTNTEAFF.

This clonotype was counted a few times. The DNA for the CDR3 is TGTGCCAGCAGCCGACTACTAGCGGGAGTGGGGGAGCAGTACTTC. It is translated as CASSRLLAGVGEQYF. This chain uses TRBV3-1 with TRBJ2-7, with 11 bases matching TRBD2. The junction had 9 bases not matched to a gene; V was cut back by 4 bases and J by 7 bases. The CDR3 covers 15 residues. Germline CDR1 reads LGHDT; CDR2 reads YNNKEL (reference sequence).

In this sample, this clonotype turned up many times. This chain links TRBV7-3 with TRBJ2-5; D is possibly TRBD2 (5 bases). The V end was cut by 3 bases, the J end by 1 base, with 15 bases between. Germline V gene sequence: CDR1 SGHTA, CDR2 FQGTGA. The CDR3 runs 16 residues. In nucleotides, the CDR3 is TGTGCCAGCAGCTTTCTTGGCGGGTCCATCCAAGAGACCCAGTACTTC. Encoded protein: CASSFLGGSIQETQYF.

This clonotype was counted many times. This chain connects TRBV11-2 to TRBJ2-7; possibly TRBD1 for D (5 bases). With 5 bases removed from V and 2 bases from J, the gap between germline ends came to 25 bases. The germline gives CDR1 SGHAT, CDR2 FQNNGV. The CDR3 has 18 amino acids. This CDR3 is CASSHRFQGESSPYEQYF. The CDR3 bases are TGTGCCAGCAGCCACAGATTTCAAGGGGAAAGTTCTCCCTACGAGCAGTACTTC.

In this sample, this clonotype turned up a few times. The chain recombines TRBV5-6 with TRBJ1-4; no clear D. The CDR3 is 14 amino acids. Germline values: CDR1 SGHDT, CDR2 YYEEEE. Deletions cut 5 bases from V and 0 bases from J, with 8 bases between. The CDR3 loop is CASRTGATNEKLFF. The CDR3 region has the DNA TGTGCCAGCAGAACTGGGGCAACTAATGAAAAACTGTTTTTT.

The genes are TRBV12-3 or TRBV12-4 and TRBJ2-3; tentative D call: TRBD2 (6 bases). V lost 1 base and J lost 1, with 6 bases in between. The CDR3 spans 14 residues. CDR3 protein: CASSLERGTDTQYF. DNA of the CDR3: TGTGCCAGCAGTTTAGAGCGGGGCACAGATACGCAGTATTTT.

The V gene is TRBV6-2 or TRBV6-3, the J gene TRBJ1-4; TRBD1 might be the D (5 bases). Trimming took off 2 bases at V and 7 bases at J, with 20 bases between the two ends. Germline CDR1 and CDR2: MNHEY and SVGEGT. CDR3 length: 17 residues. This chain's CDR3 is CASSYIGDFRQGEKLFF. The CDR3 region has the DNA TGTGCCAGCAGTTACATAGGGGACTTCCGGCAAGGTGAAAAACTGTTTTTT.

Worth noting for this clonotype: This may be a read error: a much more frequent sequence differs by one nucleotide. This rearrangement joins TRBV12-3 or TRBV12-4 to TRBJ2-6; 7 positions match TRBD1. The CDR3 contains 14 residues. The CDR3 loop is CASSDRAGANVPTF. Here the CDR3 DNA reads TGTGCCAGCAGTGACAGGGCTGGGGCCAACGTCCCGACTTTC.

This clonotype was observed a few times. The CDR3 spells CASSFGTSHETQYF. The CDR3 DNA reads as TGTGCCAGCAGCTTCGGGACTAGTCATGAGACCCAGTACTTC. This chain links TRBV5-6 with TRBJ2-5; TRBD2 agrees at 8 bases. Germline V lookup: CDR1 SGHDT, CDR2 YYEEEE. The junction had 5 bases not matched to a gene; V was cut back by 2 bases and J by 5 bases. The CDR3 spans 14 residues. Full variable domain (remainder filled in from reference TRBV5-6 and TRBJ2-5): DAGVTQSPTHLIKTRGQQVTLRCSPKSGHDTVSWYQQALGQGPQFIFQYYEEEERQRGNFPDRFSGHQFPNYSSELNVNALLLGDSALYLCASSFGTSHETQYFGPGTRLLVL.

The V call is TRBV4-3, the J call TRBJ2-7; D remains ambiguous. The CDR3 sequence is 15 residues long. V lost 0 bases and J 1 base, leaving 10 bases between the germline ends. CDR1 and CDR2 from the germline V gene are LGHNA and YSLEER. The CDR3 sequence: CASSQDQFLSYEQYF. In DNA form, the CDR3 reads TGCGCCAGCAGCCAAGATCAGTTTTTGTCCTACGAGCAGTACTTC.

This clonotype was counted at least ten times. The chain is built from TRBV7-2 and TRBJ2-7; D is perhaps TRBD2 (6 bases). Deletions cut 3 bases from V and 3 bases from J, with 12 bases between. The CDR3 is 14 amino acids. The V gene's germline CDR1 is SGHTA and CDR2 FQGNSA. The DNA for the CDR3 is TGTGCCAGCAGCTTGGATTGGGGACTCTACGAGCAGTACTTC. This encodes CASSLDWGLYEQYF.

The rearrangement uses TRBV3-1 and TRBJ2-4; D is ambiguous. The ends were cut back, 4 bases at V and 0 bases at J, with 13 bases in the middle. CDR1 LGHDT and CDR2 YNNKEL come from the germline V gene (reference sequence). The CDR3 sequence is 16 residues long. The CDR3 is CASSLSTVLAKNIQYF. In nucleotides, the CDR3 is TGTGCCAGCAGCCTTTCCACGGTATTAGCCAAAAACATTCAGTACTTC.

The V call is TRBV10-1, the J call TRBJ2-2; D is undetermined. Germline values: CDR1 WNHNN, CDR2 SYGVQD (reference sequence). The CDR3 length is 13 residues. The V end was cut by 6 bases, the J end by 0 bases, with 5 bases between. CDR3 DNA: TGCGCCAGCAGGGACGCGAACACCGGGGAGCTGTTTTTT. It codes for CASRDANTGELFF.